This T cell receptor beta chain was found in a study of blood T cell repertoires in COVID-19. About the study: Sites across the United States, Italy and Spain contributed samples from acute and convalescent COVID-19. PBMCs, B-cell-depleted T cells, or T cells were the source of the cDNA or gDNA that made up the material.

Authors' methods: Amplification of reference gene primers was used by the study to estimate nucleated cell counts. The assay was immunoSEQ multiplex PCR, and TCRdb's table has in-frame clones only and misses some. The V and J calls and clone size come from that table; D and trimming were worked out from the DNA. The sample contains more than 300,000 clones, 89% of which appear only once. V was pared by 1 base and J by 6 bases, with 6 bases between. The CDR3 covers 13 residues. The germline V gene has CDR1 SEHNR and CDR2 FQNEAQ (reference sequence). The chain combines TRBV7-9 with TRBJ1-4; TRBD1 might be the D (5 bases). The source of this sequence is a man younger than 30 who had recovered from COVID-19. The specimen sequenced was peripheral blood. The CDR3 reads CASSLGGDEKLFF. For the CDR3, the DNA is TGTGCCAGCAGCTTAGGGGGGGATGAAAAACTGTTTTTT.